The 2 T cell receptor beta chains given below trace back to one sample, sequenced in a study of Ad26.COV2.S vaccination and SARS-CoV-2 variants. Sequenced by immunoSEQ multiplex PCR; TCRdb stores in-frame clones only, minus some. This repertoire shows under 550,000 clones, around 90% found once; its top ten account for 12%. As for treatment: around 19 received Ad26.COV2.S at low or high dose, single or two shots; about 5 received placebo; per-sample allocation not given. Sampling took place 63 days after the first vaccine or placebo injection. The sequenced sample was peripheral blood, obtained in a trial of Ad26.COV2.S vaccine versus placebo. The receptor set was obtained from a person between 18 and 60 years old who received the Ad26.COV2.S COVID-19 vaccine or a placebo.

The J gene is TRBJ1-1, the V gene TRBV5-1; 8 bases match TRBD1. V gave up 4 bases and J gave up 1 base; unmatched junction bases: 3. The V gene's germline CDR1 is SGHRS and CDR2 YFSETQ. This CDR3 spans 14 amino acids. The CDR3 loop is CASSIGQGNTEAFF. The CDR3 DNA follows: TGCGCCAGCAGCATAGGACAGGGGAACACTGAAGCTTTCTTT.

The J gene is TRBJ1-1, the V gene TRBV5-4, with 7 bases identical to TRBD1. The ends lost 2 bases at V and 1 base at J; junction bases unmatched: 2. CDR1 and CDR2 (germline): SGHNT, YYREEE (reference sequence). This CDR3 region has 14 residues. CDR3 sequence (DNA): TGTGCCAGCAGCTTTGGGACAGAGAACACTGAAGCTTTCTTT. This translates into CASSFGTENTEAFF.